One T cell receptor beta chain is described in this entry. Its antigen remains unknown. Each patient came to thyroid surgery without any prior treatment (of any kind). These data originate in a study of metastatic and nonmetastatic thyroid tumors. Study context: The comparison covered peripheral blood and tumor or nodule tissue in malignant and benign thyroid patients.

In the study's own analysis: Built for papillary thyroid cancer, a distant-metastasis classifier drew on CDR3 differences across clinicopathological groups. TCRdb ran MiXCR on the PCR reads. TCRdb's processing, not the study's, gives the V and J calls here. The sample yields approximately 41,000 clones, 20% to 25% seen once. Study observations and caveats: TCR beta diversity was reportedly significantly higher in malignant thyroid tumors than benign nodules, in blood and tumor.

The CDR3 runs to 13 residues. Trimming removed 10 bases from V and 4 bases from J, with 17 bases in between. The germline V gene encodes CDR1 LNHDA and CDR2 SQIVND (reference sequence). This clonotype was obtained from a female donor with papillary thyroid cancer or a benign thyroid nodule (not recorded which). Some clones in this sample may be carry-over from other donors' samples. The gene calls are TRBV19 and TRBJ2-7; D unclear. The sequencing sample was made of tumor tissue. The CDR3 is CATAQEKAYEQYF. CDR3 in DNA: TGTGCCACCGCACAAGAGAAGGCGTACGAGCAGTACTTC.